This T cell receptor beta chain was sequenced during a study of brain T cells in children with intractable seizures. The method was immunoSEQ multiplex PCR; TCRdb's version includes in-frame clones alone and lacks a portion of them. The sample yields hundreds of thousands of clones, roughly 92% seen once. Specified time point: blood from clinic visit 5 months post-surgery; TSC patient then seizure free. Germline-derived CDR1 and CDR2 are SQVTM and ANQGSEA. The J segment lost 3 bases and the V segment lost 7 bases, leaving 10 bases of the junction unmatched. This CDR3 has 16 residues. The chain employs TRBV29-1 and TRBJ2-1, with 12 bases matching TRBD2. The source material was peripheral blood, sampled more than 4 months after surgery. This receptor was obtained from a boy under three years old with tuberous sclerosis and intractable seizures. Here the CDR3 reads CSAGASGRAIYNEQFF. For the CDR3, the DNA is TGCAGCGCGGGGGCTAGCGGGAGGGCAATCTACAATGAGCAGTTCTTC.